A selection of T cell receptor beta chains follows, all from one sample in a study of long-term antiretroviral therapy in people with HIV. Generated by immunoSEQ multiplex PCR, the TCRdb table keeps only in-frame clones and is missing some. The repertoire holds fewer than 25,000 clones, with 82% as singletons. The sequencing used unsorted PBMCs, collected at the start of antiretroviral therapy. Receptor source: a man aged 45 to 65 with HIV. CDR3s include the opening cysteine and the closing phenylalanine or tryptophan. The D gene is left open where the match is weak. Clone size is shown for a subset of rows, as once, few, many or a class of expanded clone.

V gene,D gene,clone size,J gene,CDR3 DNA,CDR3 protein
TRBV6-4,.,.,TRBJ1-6,TGTGCCAGCAGTGAAGTCGCAGGGACGAGTTCACCCCTCCACTTT,CASSEVAGTSSPLHF
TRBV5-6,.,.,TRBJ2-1,TGTGCCAGCAGCTTGGTCCGCGCGTCCGATGCCTACAATGAGCAGTTCTTC,CASSLVRASDAYNEQFF
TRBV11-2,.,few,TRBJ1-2,TGTGCCAGCTCACAGGGACGGTATGGCTACACCTTC,CASSQGRYGYTF
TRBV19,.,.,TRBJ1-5,TGTGCCAGTAGTCTTAAAAGGGTGGTGGGTAGCAATCAGCCCCAGCATTTT,CASSLKRVVGSNQPQHF
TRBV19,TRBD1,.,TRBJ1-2,TGTGCCAGTAGTCCTCGGACAGGGGGAAATGGCTACACCTTC,CASSPRTGGNGYTF
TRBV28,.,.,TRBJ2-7,TGTGCCAGCAACGCTGTCTCGCGTGGGGGGACCTACGAGCAGTACTTC,CASNAVSRGGTYEQYF
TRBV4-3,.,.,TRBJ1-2,TGCGCCAGCAGCCAAGAAACAGCCAGCTATGGCTACACCTTC,CASSQETASYGYTF
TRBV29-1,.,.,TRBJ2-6,TGCAGCGTCCGGGACGGAGCCTCTGGGGCCAACGTCCTGACTTTC,CSVRDGASGANVLTF
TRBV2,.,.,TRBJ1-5,TGTGCCAGCAGTGAATACTACAATCAGCCCCAGCATTTT,CASSEYYNQPQHF
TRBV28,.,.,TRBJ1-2,TGTGCCAGCAGTTTGGCCAGGGGAAATGGCTACACCTTC,CASSLARGNGYTF
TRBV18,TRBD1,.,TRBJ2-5,TGTGCCAGCTCACCAAGGACAGGGCAAGAGACCCAGTACTTC,CASSPRTGQETQYF
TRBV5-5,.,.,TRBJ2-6,TGTGCCAGCAGCTTGGGGGGGGCTGGGGCCAACGTCCTGACTTTC,CASSLGGAGANVLTF
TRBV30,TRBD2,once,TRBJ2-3,TGTGCCGGGGCCCCGGGACTAGCGGGGGCCACGCAGTATTTT,CAGAPGLAGATQYF
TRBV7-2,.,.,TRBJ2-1,TGTGCCAGCAGCTTACGCACAGGGAGCTCCTACAATGAGCAGTTCTTC,CASSLRTGSSYNEQFF
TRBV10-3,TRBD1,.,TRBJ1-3,TGTGCCATCAGCCCCTGGACAGGGGCCTTAAGCTCTGGAAACACCATATATTTT,CAISPWTGALSSGNTIYF
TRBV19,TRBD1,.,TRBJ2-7,TGTGCCAGTAGCCGGACTGGGACAGGGGGCTACGAGCAGTACTTC,CASSRTGTGGYEQYF
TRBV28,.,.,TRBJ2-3,TGTGCCAGCACCACCCCGAGCACAGATACGCAGTATTTT,CASTTPSTDTQYF
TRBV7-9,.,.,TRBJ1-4,TGTGCCAGCGCCGGGGCAGGGACTAATGAAAAACTGTTTTTT,CASAGAGTNEKLFF
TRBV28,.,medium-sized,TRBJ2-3,TGTGCCAGCAGTTTAAAGGGGTTAGGATTGTTAGATACGCAGTATTTT,CASSLKGLGLLDTQYF
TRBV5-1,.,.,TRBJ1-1,TGCGCCAGCAGCACATACGACGGGGCATCTGAAGCTTTCTTT,CASSTYDGASEAFF
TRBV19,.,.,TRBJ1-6,TGTGCCAGCAACCTCCGGGTCCATTATAATTCACCCCTCCACTTT,CASNLRVHYNSPLHF
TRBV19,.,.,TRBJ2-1,TGTGCCAGTACAGTGGTACCGGGGGTCCCGGCCAATGAGCAGTTCTTC,CASTVVPGVPANEQFF
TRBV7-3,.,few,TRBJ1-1,TGTGCCAGCAGCTTAACATGGCAGGGTGACACTGAAGCTTTCTTT,CASSLTWQGDTEAFF
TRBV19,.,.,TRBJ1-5,TGTGCCAGTAGTTGGGTGTTTGGACAGCCCCAGCATTTT,CASSWVFGQPQHF
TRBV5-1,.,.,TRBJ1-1,TGCGCCAGCAGCGGCAGGGGCATGAACACTGAAGCTTTCTTT,CASSGRGMNTEAFF
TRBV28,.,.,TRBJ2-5,TGTGCCAGCAGTTTGAGTCGAAGGGGGAAAGAGACCCAGTACTTC,CASSLSRRGKETQYF
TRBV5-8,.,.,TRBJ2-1,TGTGCCAGCAGCTTATACTACCGCTCGACAGCCTACAATGAGCAGTTCTTC,CASSLYYRSTAYNEQFF